Sequencing of this T cell receptor beta chain was carried out in a study of T-cell reconstitution after alpha-beta-depleted transplantation in children. The germline gives CDR1 SGHTA, CDR2 FQGNSA. The CDR3 length is 15 residues. V was shortened by 5 bases and J by 6 bases, with 16 bases between the two germline ends. This clonotype was recorded many times. Unique molecular identifiers were incorporated during preparation of the TCRbeta library. MiXCR, run by TCRdb on the PCR reads, gives a single entry per CDR3 protein. The repertoire holds about 360,000 distinct CDR3 sequences, about 14% seen once, with about 4% in the top ten.

The sequencing here drew on PBMCs, taken from the stem cell graft. This receptor was identified in a human donor who donated a stem cell graft to a child with Fanconi anemia. V gene TRBV7-2 combines with J gene TRBJ1-4; D possibly corresponds to TRBD1 (6 bases). As DNA, the CDR3 is TGTGCCAGCAGCGCCACAGGGCATTACGATGAAAAACTGTTTTTT. This translates into CASSATGHYDEKLFF.